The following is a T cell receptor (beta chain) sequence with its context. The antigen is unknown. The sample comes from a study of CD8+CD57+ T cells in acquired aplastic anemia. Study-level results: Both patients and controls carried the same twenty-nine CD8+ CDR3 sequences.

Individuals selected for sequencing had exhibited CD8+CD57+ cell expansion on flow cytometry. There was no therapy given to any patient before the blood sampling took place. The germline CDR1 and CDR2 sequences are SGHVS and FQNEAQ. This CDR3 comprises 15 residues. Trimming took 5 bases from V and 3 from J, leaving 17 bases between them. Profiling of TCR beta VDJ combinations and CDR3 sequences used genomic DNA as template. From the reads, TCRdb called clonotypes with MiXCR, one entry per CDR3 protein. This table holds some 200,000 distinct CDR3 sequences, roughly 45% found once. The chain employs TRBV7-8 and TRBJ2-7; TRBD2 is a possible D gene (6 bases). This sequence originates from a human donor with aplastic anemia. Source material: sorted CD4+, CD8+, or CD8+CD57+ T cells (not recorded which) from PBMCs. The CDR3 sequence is CASSPTRLGGYEQYF. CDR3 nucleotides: TGTGCCAGCAGCCCGACACGTTTGGGGGGCTACGAGCAGTACTTC.